This TCR beta chain appears in the sequencing data of a study of CD8+ T cells in alopecia areata. Study-level information: Dosing spanned 6 to 18 months on tofacitinib, then 6 months off drug.

Looked up from germline, CDR1 is SGHAT and CDR2 is FQNNGV. V was cut by 0 bases and J by 2 bases, with 17 bases left in between. CDR3 length: 17 amino acids. Whole-study results and caveats: Treatment with tofacitinib significantly lowered scalp clonality and reduced expanded CD8+ clones among the top 100.

In each case, RNA was isolated and then reverse transcribed into cDNA as the sequencing template. Assay used: immunoSEQ multiplex PCR; TCRdb lists only in-frame clones, some missing. The profile shows 85,000 to 95,000 clones, about two thirds of them singletons. About this clone: Its antigen is as yet unknown.

Treatment in this sample: oral pan-JAK inhibitor, 5-10 mg twice daily. Sequencing was performed on CD8+ T cells sorted from blood, taken around week 44, from a patient treated with tofacitinib. The chain couples TRBV11-2 to TRBJ2-7; D unclear. The origin of this receptor is a human donor with alopecia areata. The CDR3 nucleotides are TGTGCCAGCAGCTTAGATGGTGGGTGGGCACGAACCTACGAGCAGTACTTC. This translates into CASSLDGGWARTYEQYF. Drawing the rest from reference TRBV11-2 and TRBJ2-7, the complete variable domain is EAGVAQSPRYKIIEKRQSVAFWCNPISGHATLYWYQQILGQGPKLLIQFQNNGVVDDSQLPKDRFSAERLKGVDSTLKIQPAKLEDSAVYLCASSLDGGWARTYEQYFGPGTRLTVT.